The T cell receptor (beta chain) described here comes from a study of T cell responses to AZD1222 COVID-19 vaccine. Findings and caveats of the study: Only a handful of AZD1222 recipients were seropositive at baseline. The study sampled repertoires only after the peak T cell response. White British ancestry dominated among donors, who included more females, and clonal diversity was possibly underestimated.

With regard to this clone: What it binds is not known.

Trimming took 0 bases from V and 0 from J; bases not matched to a gene: 6. Germline-derived CDR1 and CDR2 are SGDLS and YYNGEE. This CDR3 is built from 19 residues. Only in-frame clones appear in the TCRdb table, and some are missing; sequencing was by immunoSEQ multiplex PCR. This sample has 150,000 to 200,000 clones, with about 92% found just once. The chain is built from TRBV9 and TRBJ2-6; 10 nucleotides match TRBD2. The source material was peripheral blood, sampled on day 0 of AZD1222 vaccination. The sequence was obtained from an adult in good health. The CDR3 sequence is CASSVAYLAGDSGANVLTF. The CDR3 DNA is TGTGCCAGCAGCGTAGCTTATCTAGCGGGGGACTCTGGGGCCAACGTCCTGACTTTC.